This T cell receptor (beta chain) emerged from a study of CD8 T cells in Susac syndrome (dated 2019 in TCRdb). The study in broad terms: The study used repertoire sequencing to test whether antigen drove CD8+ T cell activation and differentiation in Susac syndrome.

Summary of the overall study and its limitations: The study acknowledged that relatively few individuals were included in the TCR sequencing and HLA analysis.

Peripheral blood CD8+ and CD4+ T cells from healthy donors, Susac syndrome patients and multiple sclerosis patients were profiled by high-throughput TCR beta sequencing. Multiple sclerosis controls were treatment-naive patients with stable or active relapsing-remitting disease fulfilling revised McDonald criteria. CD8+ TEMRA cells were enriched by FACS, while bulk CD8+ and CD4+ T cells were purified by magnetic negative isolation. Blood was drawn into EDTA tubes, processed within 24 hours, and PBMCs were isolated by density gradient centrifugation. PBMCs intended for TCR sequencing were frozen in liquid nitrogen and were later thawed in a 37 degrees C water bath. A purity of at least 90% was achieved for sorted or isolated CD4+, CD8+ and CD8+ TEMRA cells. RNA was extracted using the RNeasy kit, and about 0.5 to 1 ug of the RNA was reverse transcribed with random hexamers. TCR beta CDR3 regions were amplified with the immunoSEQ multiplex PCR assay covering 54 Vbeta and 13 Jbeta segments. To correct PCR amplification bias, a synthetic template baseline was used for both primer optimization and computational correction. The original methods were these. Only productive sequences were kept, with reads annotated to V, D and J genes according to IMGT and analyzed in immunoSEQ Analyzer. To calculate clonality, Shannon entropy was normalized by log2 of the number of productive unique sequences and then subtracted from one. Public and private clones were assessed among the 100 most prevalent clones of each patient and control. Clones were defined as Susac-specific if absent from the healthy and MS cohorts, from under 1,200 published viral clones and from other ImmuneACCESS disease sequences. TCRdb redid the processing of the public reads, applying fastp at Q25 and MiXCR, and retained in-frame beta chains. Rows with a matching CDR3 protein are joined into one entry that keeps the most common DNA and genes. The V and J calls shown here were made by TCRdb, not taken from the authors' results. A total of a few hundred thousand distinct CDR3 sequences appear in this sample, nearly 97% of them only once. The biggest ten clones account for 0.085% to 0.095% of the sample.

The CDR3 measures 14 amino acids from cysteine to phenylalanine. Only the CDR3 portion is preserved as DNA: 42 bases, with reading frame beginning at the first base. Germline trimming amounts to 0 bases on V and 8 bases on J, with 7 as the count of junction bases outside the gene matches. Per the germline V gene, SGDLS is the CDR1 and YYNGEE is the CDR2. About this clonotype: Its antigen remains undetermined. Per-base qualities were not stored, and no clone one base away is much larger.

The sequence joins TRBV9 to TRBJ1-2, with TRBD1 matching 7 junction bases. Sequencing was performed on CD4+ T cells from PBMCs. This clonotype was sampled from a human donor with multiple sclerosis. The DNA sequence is TGTGCCAGCAGCGTAGCGGCTCAGGGGGACGGCTACACCTTC. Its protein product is CASSVAAQGDGYTF.